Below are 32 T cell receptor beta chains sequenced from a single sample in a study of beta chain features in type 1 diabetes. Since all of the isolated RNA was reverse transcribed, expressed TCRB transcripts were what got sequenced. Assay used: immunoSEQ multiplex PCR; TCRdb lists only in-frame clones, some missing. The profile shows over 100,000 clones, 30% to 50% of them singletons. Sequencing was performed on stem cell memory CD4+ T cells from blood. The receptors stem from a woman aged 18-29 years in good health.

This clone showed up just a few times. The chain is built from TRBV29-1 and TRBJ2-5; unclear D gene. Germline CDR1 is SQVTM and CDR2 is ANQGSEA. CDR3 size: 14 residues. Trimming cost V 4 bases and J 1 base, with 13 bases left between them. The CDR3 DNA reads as TGCAGCGTTGCGCTAGGTTCCCTCCAAGAGACCCAGTACTTC. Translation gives CSVALGSLQETQYF. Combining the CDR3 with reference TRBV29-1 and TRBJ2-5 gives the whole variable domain SAVISQKPSRDICQRGTSLTIQCQVDSQVTMMFWYRQQPGQSLTLIATANQGSEATYESGFVIDKFPISRPNLTFSTLTVSNMSPEDSSIYLCSVALGSLQETQYFGPGTRLLVL.

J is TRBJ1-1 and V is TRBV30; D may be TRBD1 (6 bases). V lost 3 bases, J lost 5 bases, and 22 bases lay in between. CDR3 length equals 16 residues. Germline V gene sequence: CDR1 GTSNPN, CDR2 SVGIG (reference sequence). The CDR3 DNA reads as TGTGCCTGGAGGGATAGGCAGGGGAATCGCTTAACTGAAGCTTTCTTT. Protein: CAWRDRQGNRLTEAFF.

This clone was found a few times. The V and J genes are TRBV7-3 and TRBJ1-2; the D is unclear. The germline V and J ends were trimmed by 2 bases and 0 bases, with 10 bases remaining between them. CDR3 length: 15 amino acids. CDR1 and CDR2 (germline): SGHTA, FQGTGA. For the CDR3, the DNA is TGTGCCAGCAGCTTACTGGGCAGCTCTAACTATGGCTACACCTTC. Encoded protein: CASSLLGSSNYGYTF. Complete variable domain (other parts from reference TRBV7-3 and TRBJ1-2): GAGVSQTPSNKVTEKGKYVELRCDPISGHTALYWYRQSLGQGPEFLIYFQGTGAADDSGLPNDRFFAVRPEGSVSTLKIQRTERGDSAVYLCASSLLGSSNYGYTFGSGTRLTVV.

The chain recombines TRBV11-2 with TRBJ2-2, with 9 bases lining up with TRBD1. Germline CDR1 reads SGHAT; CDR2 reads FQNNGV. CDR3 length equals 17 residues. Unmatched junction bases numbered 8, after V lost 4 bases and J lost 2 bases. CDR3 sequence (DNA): TGTGCCAGCAGCTCAGACCCGGGACAGGGAAACACCGGGGAGCTGTTTTTT. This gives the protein CASSSDPGQGNTGELFF.

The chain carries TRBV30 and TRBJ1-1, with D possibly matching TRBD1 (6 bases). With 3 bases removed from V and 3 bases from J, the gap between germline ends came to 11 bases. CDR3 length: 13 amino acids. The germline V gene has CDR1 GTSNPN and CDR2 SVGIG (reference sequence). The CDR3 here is CAWSYTGYTEAFF. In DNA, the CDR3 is TGTGCCTGGAGCTATACAGGGTACACTGAAGCTTTCTTT. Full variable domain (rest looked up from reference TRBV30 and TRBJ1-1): SQTIHQWPATLVQPVGSPLSLECTVEGTSNPNLYWYRQAAGRGLQLLFYSVGIGQISSEVPQNLSASRPQDRQFILSSKKLLLSDSGFYLCAWSYTGYTEAFFGQGTRLTVV.

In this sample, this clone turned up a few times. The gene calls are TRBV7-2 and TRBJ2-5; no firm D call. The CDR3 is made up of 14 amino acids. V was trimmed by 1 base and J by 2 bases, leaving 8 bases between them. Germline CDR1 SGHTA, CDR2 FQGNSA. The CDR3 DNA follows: TGTGCCAGCAGCTTAGATGGGCAACAAGAGACCCAGTACTTC. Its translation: CASSLDGQQETQYF.

CDR3: CASSFRGQIQPQHF. The CDR3 nucleotides are TGTGCCAGCAGTTTTAGGGGACAAATCCAGCCCCAGCATTTT. The rearrangement links TRBV27 to TRBJ1-5; a weak D match, TRBD1 (6 bases). Germline V gene data show CDR1 as MNHEY and CDR2 as SMNVEV (reference sequence). Trimming removed 3 bases from V and 7 bases from J, with 13 bases in between. CDR3 length: 14 amino acids.

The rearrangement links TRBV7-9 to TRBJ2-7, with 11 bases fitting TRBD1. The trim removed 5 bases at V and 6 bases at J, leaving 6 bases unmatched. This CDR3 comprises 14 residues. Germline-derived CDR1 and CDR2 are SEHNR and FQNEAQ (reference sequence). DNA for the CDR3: TGTGCCAGCAGCCGGGACAGGGGGGGCGGCGAGCAGTACTTC. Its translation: CASSRDRGGGEQYF.

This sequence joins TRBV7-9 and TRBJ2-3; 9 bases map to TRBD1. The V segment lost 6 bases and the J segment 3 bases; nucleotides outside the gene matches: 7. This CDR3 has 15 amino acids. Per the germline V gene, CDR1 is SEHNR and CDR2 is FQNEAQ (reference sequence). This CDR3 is CASRYYRGHTDTQYF. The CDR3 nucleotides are TGTGCCAGCAGATACTACAGGGGGCATACAGATACGCAGTATTTT.

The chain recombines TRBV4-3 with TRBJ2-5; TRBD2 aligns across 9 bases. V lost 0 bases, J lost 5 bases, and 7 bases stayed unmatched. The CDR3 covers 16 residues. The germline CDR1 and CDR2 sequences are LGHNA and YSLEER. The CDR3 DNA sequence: TGCGCCAGCAGCCAAGATAGTAGCGGGAGTGCTGAGACCCAGTACTTC. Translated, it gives CASSQDSSGSAETQYF.

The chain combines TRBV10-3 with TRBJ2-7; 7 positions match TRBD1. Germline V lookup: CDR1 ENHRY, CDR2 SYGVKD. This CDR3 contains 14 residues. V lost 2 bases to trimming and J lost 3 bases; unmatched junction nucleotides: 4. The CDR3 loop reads CAISEQGQNYEQYF. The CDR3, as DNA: TGTGCCATCAGTGAGCAGGGACAGAACTACGAGCAGTACTTC.

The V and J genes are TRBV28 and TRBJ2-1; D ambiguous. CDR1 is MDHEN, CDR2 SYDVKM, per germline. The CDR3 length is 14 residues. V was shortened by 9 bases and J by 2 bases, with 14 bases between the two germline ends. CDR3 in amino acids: CASGRLTPYNEQFF. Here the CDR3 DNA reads TGTGCCAGTGGGCGCCTTACTCCCTACAATGAGCAGTTCTTC.

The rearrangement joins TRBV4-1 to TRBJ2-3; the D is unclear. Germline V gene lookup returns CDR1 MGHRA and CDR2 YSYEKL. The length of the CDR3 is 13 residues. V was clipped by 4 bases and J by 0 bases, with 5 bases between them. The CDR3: CASSLQSTDTQYF. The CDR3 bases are TGCGCCAGCAGCCTCCAGAGCACAGATACGCAGTATTTT.

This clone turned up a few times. The chain's CDR3 is CASSMGPNTEAFF. CDR3 bases: TGTGCCAGCTCAATGGGGCCGAACACTGAAGCTTTCTTT. The chain has TRBV18 and TRBJ1-1, with D tentatively TRBD1 (5 bases). The CDR3 length is 13 residues. The V gene lost 5 bases and the J gene lost 1 base, with 8 bases spanning the gap. CDR1 is KGHSH, CDR2 LQKENI, per germline.

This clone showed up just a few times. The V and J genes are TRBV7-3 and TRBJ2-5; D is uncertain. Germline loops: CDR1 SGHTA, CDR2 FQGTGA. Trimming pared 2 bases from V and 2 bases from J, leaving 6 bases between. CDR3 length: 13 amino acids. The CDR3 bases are TGTGCCAGCAGCTTAGCAGTTCAAGAGACCCAGTACTTC. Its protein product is CASSLAVQETQYF.

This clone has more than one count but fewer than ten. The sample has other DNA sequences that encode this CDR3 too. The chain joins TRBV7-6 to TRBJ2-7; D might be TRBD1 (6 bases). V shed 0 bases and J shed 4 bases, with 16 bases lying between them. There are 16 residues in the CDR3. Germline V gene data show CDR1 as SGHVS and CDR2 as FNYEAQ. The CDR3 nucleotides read TGTGCCAGCAGCTTAGCGCTTGGGCAGGGGACGTACGAGCAGTACTTC. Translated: CASSLALGQGTYEQYF.

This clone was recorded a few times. The CDR3 loop reads CASSRGRWMNTEAFF. DNA for the CDR3: TGTGCCAGCAGTCGCGGGCGTTGGATGAACACTGAAGCTTTCTTT. The J gene is TRBJ1-1, the V gene TRBV28; the D is unclear. Trimming left V 5 bases short and J 0 bases short, with 13 bases between. CDR1 is MDHEN, CDR2 SYDVKM, per germline. CDR3 length: 15 residues.

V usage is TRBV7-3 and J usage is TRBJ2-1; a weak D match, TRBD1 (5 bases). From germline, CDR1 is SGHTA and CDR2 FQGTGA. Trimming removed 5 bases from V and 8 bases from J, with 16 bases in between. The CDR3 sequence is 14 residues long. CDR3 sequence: CASSRNQGADEQFF. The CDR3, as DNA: TGTGCCAGCAGCCGAAACCAGGGTGCGGATGAGCAGTTCTTC.

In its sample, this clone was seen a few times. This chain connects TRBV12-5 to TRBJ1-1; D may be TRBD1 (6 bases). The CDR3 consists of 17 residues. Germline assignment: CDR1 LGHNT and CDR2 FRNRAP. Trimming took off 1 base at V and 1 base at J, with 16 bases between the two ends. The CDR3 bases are TGTGCTAGTGGTTTGGGACATACAGGGCTTACGAACACTGAAGCTTTCTTT. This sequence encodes CASGLGHTGLTNTEAFF.

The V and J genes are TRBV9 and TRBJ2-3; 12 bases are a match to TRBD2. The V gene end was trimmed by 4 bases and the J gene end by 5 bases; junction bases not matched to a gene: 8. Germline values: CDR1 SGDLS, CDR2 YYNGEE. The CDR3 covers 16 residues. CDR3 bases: TGTGCCAGCAGCTTCGGACTAGCGGGAAGGGGAGATACGCAGTATTTT. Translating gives CASSFGLAGRGDTQYF.

CDR3 amino acids: CASSSGVSEQYF. For the CDR3, the DNA is TGTGCCAGCAGTTCGGGGGTATCCGAGCAGTACTTC. The chain is built from TRBV28 and TRBJ2-7; D possibly corresponds to TRBD2 (6 bases). CDR3 length: 12 residues. V was clipped by 4 bases and J by 6 bases, with 10 bases between them. Germline-derived CDR1 and CDR2 are MDHEN and SYDVKM.

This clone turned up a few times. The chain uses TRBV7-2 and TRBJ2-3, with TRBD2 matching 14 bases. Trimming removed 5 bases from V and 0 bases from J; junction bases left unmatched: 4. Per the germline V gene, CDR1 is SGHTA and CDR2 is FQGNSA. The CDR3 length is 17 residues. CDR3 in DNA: TGTGCCAGCAGCACGGGACTAGCGGGAGCAAGCACAGATACGCAGTATTTT. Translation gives CASSTGLAGASTDTQYF.

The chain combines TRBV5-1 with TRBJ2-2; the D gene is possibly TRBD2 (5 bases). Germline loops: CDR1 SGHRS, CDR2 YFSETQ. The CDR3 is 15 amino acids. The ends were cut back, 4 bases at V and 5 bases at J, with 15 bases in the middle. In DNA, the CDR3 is TGCGCCAGCAGCCCGCTGGGGAGCGTAACCGGGGAGCTGTTTTTT. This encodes CASSPLGSVTGELFF.

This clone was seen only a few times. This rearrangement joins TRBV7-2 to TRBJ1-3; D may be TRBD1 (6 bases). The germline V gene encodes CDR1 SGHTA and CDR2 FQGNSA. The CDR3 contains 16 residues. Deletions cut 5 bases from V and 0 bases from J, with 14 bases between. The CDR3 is CASSRGRVSSGNTIYF. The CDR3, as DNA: TGTGCCAGCAGCAGGGGGAGGGTGAGCTCTGGAAACACCATATATTTT.

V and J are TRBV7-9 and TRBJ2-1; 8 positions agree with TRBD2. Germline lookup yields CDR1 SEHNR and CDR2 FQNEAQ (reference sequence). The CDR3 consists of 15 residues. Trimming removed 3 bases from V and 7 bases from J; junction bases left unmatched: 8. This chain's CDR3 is CASSFSAGVGNEQFF. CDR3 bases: TGTGCCAGCAGCTTCTCAGCGGGAGTCGGGAATGAGCAGTTCTTC.

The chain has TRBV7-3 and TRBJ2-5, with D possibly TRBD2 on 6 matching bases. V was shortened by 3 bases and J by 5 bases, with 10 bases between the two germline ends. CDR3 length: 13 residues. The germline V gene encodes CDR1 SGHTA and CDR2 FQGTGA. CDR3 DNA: TGTGCCAGCAGCTTCGGAGGAGGGGAGACCCAGTACTTC. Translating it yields CASSFGGGETQYF.

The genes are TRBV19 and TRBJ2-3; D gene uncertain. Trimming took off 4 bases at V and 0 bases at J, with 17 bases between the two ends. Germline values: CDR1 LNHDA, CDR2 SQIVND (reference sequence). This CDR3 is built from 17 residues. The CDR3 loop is CASSTVSGSTSTDTQYF. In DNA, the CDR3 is TGTGCCAGTAGTACAGTATCAGGCTCCACGAGCACAGATACGCAGTATTTT.

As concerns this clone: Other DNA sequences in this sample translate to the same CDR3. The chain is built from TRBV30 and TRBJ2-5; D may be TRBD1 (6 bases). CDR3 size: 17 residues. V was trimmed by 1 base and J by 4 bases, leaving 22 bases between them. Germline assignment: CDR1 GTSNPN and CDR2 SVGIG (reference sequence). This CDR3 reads CAWSALVGQGDGETQYF. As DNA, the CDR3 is TGTGCCTGGAGTGCCCTCGTGGGACAAGGGGATGGAGAGACCCAGTACTTC.

As DNA, the CDR3 is TGTGCCACCATTGTGGGGGCTAGGAGACCCTTACTCTACGAGCAGTACTTC. Protein: CATIVGARRPLLYEQYF. The chain has TRBV21-1 and TRBJ2-7; TRBD1, the D gene given by the table, was not confirmed from the DNA. TRBV21-1 is a listed pseudogene. The CDR3 consists of 17 residues.

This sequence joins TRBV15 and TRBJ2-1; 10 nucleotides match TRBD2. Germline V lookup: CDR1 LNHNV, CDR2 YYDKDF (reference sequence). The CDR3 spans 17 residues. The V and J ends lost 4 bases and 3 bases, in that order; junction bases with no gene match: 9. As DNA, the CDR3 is TGTGCCACCAGCATTCCTATGACTAGCGGGCTCTACAATGAGCAGTTCTTC. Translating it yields CATSIPMTSGLYNEQFF.

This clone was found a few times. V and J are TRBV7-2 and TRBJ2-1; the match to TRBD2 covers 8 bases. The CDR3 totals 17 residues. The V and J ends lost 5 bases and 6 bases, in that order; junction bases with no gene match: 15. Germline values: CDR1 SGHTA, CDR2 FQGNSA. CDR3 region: CASSPKGTSGRINEQFF. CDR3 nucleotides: TGTGCCAGCAGCCCAAAGGGGACGAGCGGGAGAATCAATGAGCAGTTCTTC.

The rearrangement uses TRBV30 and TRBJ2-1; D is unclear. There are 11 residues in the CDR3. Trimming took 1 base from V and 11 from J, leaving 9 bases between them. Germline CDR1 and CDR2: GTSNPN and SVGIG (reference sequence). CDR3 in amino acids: CAWSAGRKQFF. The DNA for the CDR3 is TGTGCCTGGAGTGCAGGAAGGAAGCAGTTCTTC.